The clone carrying this T cell receptor beta chain was found once. The data were obtained in a study of blood T cell repertoires in COVID-19. Study overall: Sources were T cells, B-cell-depleted T cells, or PBMCs; the material itself was cDNA or gDNA.

Per the original data handling: Cell counts per sample came from amplifying reference gene primers. Assay: immunoSEQ multiplex PCR; the TCRdb copy retains only in-frame clones and omits some. V, J and clone size derive from that table, while D and trimming were established from the DNA sequence. The repertoire includes some 350,000 clones, around 87% of them detected once, and about 5.2% sits in the top ten. CDR3 length: 15 amino acids. V was trimmed by 0 bases and J by 8 bases, leaving 14 bases between them. CDR1 is SGHDT and CDR2 is YYEEEE in the germline V gene. Specimen: PBMCs or T cells enriched from blood (not recorded which). V gene TRBV5-6 combines with J gene TRBJ1-4; TRBD1 is a possible D gene (6 bases). The TCR sequence derives from a woman in her 30s who had recovered from COVID-19. This CDR3 is CASSLVGRGNEKLFF. The CDR3, as DNA: TGTGCCAGCAGCTTGGTCGGCAGGGGAAACGAAAAACTGTTTTTT.